A single sample is the source of the 26 T cell receptor beta chains below, sequenced in a study of shared clonotypes between healthy human individuals. TCRdb's copy holds only in-frame clones and misses some; the assay was immunoSEQ multiplex PCR. The repertoire has roughly 1,000,000 clones, approximately 80% of them found once; the top ten carry 0.5% to 0.65%. The sequenced sample was memory CD4+ T cells from PBMCs. The subset was: CD45RA-negative fraction. The receptors stem from a man aged 18 to 30 in good health. Some clones in this sample may be carry-over from other donors' samples.

The rearrangement links TRBV29-1 to TRBJ2-1; 10 nucleotides match TRBD1. After removal of 2 bases from V and 0 bases from J, the junction contained 4 bases not matched to a gene. Germline loops: CDR1 SQVTM, CDR2 ANQGSEA. This CDR3 is built from 16 residues. The CDR3 nucleotides read TGCAGCGTTGAAACGGGACAGGGGTTCTCCTACAATGAGCAGTTCTTC. Translation: CSVETGQGFSYNEQFF.

The CDR3 spells CASSAHPSTEAFF. CDR3 DNA: TGTGCCAGCAGCGCACACCCTAGCACTGAAGCTTTCTTT. The chain couples TRBV7-3 to TRBJ1-1; no clear D. There are 13 residues in the CDR3. V shed 5 bases and J shed 4 bases, with 11 bases lying between them. Germline CDR1 and CDR2: SGHTA and FQGTGA.

The gene calls are TRBV28 and TRBJ1-5, with TRBD1 matching over 7 bases. From germline, CDR1 is MDHEN and CDR2 SYDVKM. The ends lost 6 bases at V and 3 bases at J; junction bases unmatched: 8. The CDR3 is 15 amino acids. CDR3 nucleotides: TGTGCCAGCAGGTCCCCGACAGGGTCCAATCAGCCCCAGCATTTT. Translation gives CASRSPTGSNQPQHF.

J is TRBJ1-3 and V is TRBV4-2, with D maybe TRBD1 (5 bases). Looked up from germline, CDR1 is LGHNA and CDR2 is YNFKEQ. V gave up 0 bases and J gave up 1 base, with 10 bases separating them. The CDR3 has 16 residues. For the CDR3, the DNA is TGTGCCAGCAGCCAAGACAGGGCCCCGTCTGGAAACACCATATATTTT. Encoded protein: CASSQDRAPSGNTIYF.

V and J are TRBV28 and TRBJ1-3, with 8 bases fitting TRBD1. J gave up 3 bases and V 5 bases, and 6 bases lay outside the gene matches. Germline loops: CDR1 MDHEN, CDR2 SYDVKM. The CDR3 is 15 amino acids. For the CDR3, the DNA is TGTGCCAGCAGTACGGGGGACAGGCGTGGAAACACCATATATTTT. As protein: CASSTGDRRGNTIYF.

The sample holds a few counts of this clone. Here the CDR3 reads CASKGGYTEAFF. The CDR3 DNA is TGTGCCAGCAAAGGGGGGTACACTGAAGCTTTCTTT. This chain joins TRBV27 and TRBJ1-1, with D perhaps matching TRBD1 (6 bases). The CDR3 consists of 12 residues. Germline loops: CDR1 MNHEY, CDR2 SMNVEV (reference sequence). V lost 7 bases to trimming and J lost 3 bases, with 9 bases between them.

This clone has more than one count but fewer than ten. This chain connects TRBV9 to TRBJ1-3; D unclear. The germline V and J ends were trimmed by 4 bases and 0 bases, with 5 bases remaining between them. The CDR3 contains 13 residues. Germline CDR1 SGDLS, CDR2 YYNGEE. In DNA, the CDR3 is TGTGCCAGCAGCATCAGCTCTGGAAACACCATATATTTT. Amino acids: CASSISSGNTIYF.

The chain has TRBV28 and TRBJ2-3, with TRBD2 matching over 8 bases. Germline V gene sequence: CDR1 MDHEN, CDR2 SYDVKM. This CDR3 spans 14 amino acids. With V trimmed by 8 bases and J by 1 base, 5 bases remained unmatched. CDR3 loop: CASDRAGGTDTQYF. CDR3 nucleotide sequence: TGTGCCAGCGACCGAGCGGGGGGCACAGATACGCAGTATTTT.

The DNA of the CDR3 is TGTGCCAGCAGCTACAGGCGGGAGGGTTCCTACGAGCAGTACTTC. It encodes CASSYRREGSYEQYF. This chain uses TRBV5-5 with TRBJ2-7, with 9 bases aligning to TRBD2. The V and J ends lost 3 bases and 1 base, in that order; junction bases with no gene match: 5. Germline-derived CDR1 and CDR2 are SGHKS and YYEKEE (reference sequence). This CDR3 is built from 15 residues.

Note on this clone: A much larger clone differs by one base, so this may be a read error. Other DNA sequences in this specimen translate into the identical CDR3. This rearrangement joins TRBV29-1 to TRBJ2-3; either TRBD1 or TRBD2 may supply D (5 bases each). The CDR3 loop spans 12 amino acids. V lost 3 bases and J 1 base, leaving 5 bases between the germline ends. Germline-derived CDR1 and CDR2 are SQVTM and ANQGSEA. As DNA, the CDR3 is TGCAGCGTTGAGGGGGGCACAGATACGCAGTATTTT. It is translated as CSVEGGTDTQYF.

The rearrangement joins TRBV15 to TRBJ1-5; 7 bases match TRBD1. Germline CDR1 is LNHNV and CDR2 is YYDKDF (reference sequence). The V gene end was trimmed by 1 base and the J gene end by 4 bases; junction bases not matched to a gene: 7. The CDR3 sequence is 16 residues long. The CDR3 DNA reads as TGTGCCACCAGCAGAGCTCGTTCAGGGGGAAATCAGCCCCAGCATTTT. This gives the protein CATSRARSGGNQPQHF.

The V call is TRBV7-8, the J call TRBJ1-1, with D unresolved. This CDR3 comprises 15 residues. The germline V gene has CDR1 SGHVS and CDR2 FQNEAQ. Trimming removed 4 bases at V and 7 bases at J, with 19 bases between. The CDR3 loop is CASSSESRGTNEAFF. The CDR3 nucleotides read TGTGCCAGCAGCTCCGAGTCACGGGGAACGAATGAAGCTTTCTTT.

As for this clone: This CDR3 is also generated by other DNA sequences in the sample. The V call is TRBV5-1, the J call TRBJ2-7, with a tentative D call TRBD1 (6 bases). The CDR3 covers 14 residues. Germline CDR1 is SGHRS and CDR2 is YFSETQ. V lost 1 base to trimming and J lost 0 bases, with 8 bases between them. CDR3: CASSLLGGSYEQYF. The DNA for the CDR3 is TGCGCCAGCAGCTTGCTAGGGGGCTCCTACGAGCAGTACTTC.

V usage is TRBV18 and J usage is TRBJ1-1; no firm D call. Germline lookup yields CDR1 KGHSH and CDR2 LQKENI. The CDR3 is 13 amino acids. The V and J ends lost 6 bases and 6 bases respectively, with 14 bases between them. CDR3 region: CASSTTGGAEAFF. Written as DNA, the CDR3 is TGTGCCAGCTCCACGACCGGCGGGGCTGAAGCTTTCTTT.

V and J are TRBV28 and TRBJ2-7, with 7 bases that match TRBD1. Germline V gene sequence: CDR1 MDHEN, CDR2 SYDVKM. The V gene end was trimmed by 5 bases and the J gene end by 0 bases; junction bases not matched to a gene: 7. The CDR3 totals 15 residues. This CDR3 reads CASSATGAVSYEQYF. Here the CDR3 DNA reads TGTGCCAGCAGTGCAACAGGGGCCGTCTCCTACGAGCAGTACTTC.

The rearrangement links TRBV25-1 to TRBJ2-2; D is perhaps TRBD1 (6 bases). Trimming left V 10 bases short and J 6 bases short, with 12 bases between. The CDR3 totals 12 residues. From germline, CDR1 is MGHDK and CDR2 SYGVNS. CDR3 nucleotides: TGTGCCACCACCACAGGGTCCGGGGAGCTGTTTTTT. Translated: CATTTGSGELFF.

CDR3 DNA: TGTGCCAGCAGCTCCCAGGGGGCGGATCAGCCCCAGCATTTT. Protein product: CASSSQGADQPQHF. This chain uses TRBV7-8 with TRBJ1-5; 8 bases map to TRBD1. Germline CDR1 SGHVS, CDR2 FQNEAQ. J lost 5 bases, V lost 4 bases, and 4 bases had no gene match. The CDR3 is 14 residues long.

The chain employs TRBV2 and TRBJ2-3; the D is unclear. This CDR3 has 11 residues. The V end was cut by 8 bases, the J end by 2 bases, with 5 bases between. Germline V CDR1 and CDR2: SNHLY, FYNNEI. The CDR3 coding sequence is TGTGCCAGCCGGTTCACAGATACGCAGTATTTT. Its protein is CASRFTDTQYF.

This chain connects TRBV7-8 to TRBJ1-2, with TRBD1 matching over 11 bases. The J segment lost 4 bases and the V segment lost 5 bases, leaving 6 bases of the junction unmatched. Per germline, CDR1 SGHVS and CDR2 FQNEAQ. This CDR3 has 15 residues. The CDR3 DNA is TGTGCCAGCAGCCGAGGGGACAGGGGGTTCTATGGCTACACCTTC. The encoded protein is CASSRGDRGFYGYTF.

The chain links TRBV7-3 to TRBJ2-2, with 9 bases aligning to TRBD2. Germline CDR1 reads SGHTA; CDR2 reads FQGTGA. There are 15 residues in the CDR3. Germline trimming cut 0 bases from V and 6 bases from J; bases unmatched to any gene: 2. CDR3 protein: CASSLTGLASGELFF. The CDR3 bases are TGTGCCAGCAGCTTAACGGGACTAGCTTCCGGGGAGCTGTTTTTT.

J is TRBJ2-7 and V is TRBV7-8, with 7 bases matching TRBD2. The CDR3 covers 16 residues. V was pared by 4 bases and J by 6 bases, with 15 bases of the junction left unmatched. The germline gives CDR1 SGHVS, CDR2 FQNEAQ. The chain's CDR3 is CASSSGWAGAGVEQYF. CDR3 sequence (DNA): TGTGCCAGCAGCTCCGGGTGGGCGGGAGCTGGGGTCGAGCAGTACTTC.

In regard to this clone: This clone may be a read error of a much larger clone one base away. As DNA, the CDR3 is TGTGTCAGCAGTCCGGGCGGACTAGCGGGAGAGGCAGATACGCAGTATTTT. Protein sequence: CVSSPGGLAGEADTQYF. The chain is built from TRBV27 and TRBJ2-3; 13 nucleotides line up with TRBD2. Per germline, CDR1 MNHEY and CDR2 SMNVEV (reference sequence). This CDR3 contains 17 residues.

V is TRBV30 and J is TRBJ2-1, with D unclear. CDR3 length equals 12 residues. CDR1 GTSNPN and CDR2 SVGIG come from the germline V gene (reference sequence). Deletions cut 2 bases from V and 2 bases from J, with 4 bases between. CDR3 amino acids: CAWSKAYNEQFF. CDR3 in DNA: TGTGCCTGGAGTAAGGCCTACAATGAGCAGTTCTTC.

The chain joins TRBV28 to TRBJ2-7; D possibly corresponds to TRBD1 (5 bases). V was cut by 4 bases and J by 0 bases, with 16 bases left in between. CDR3 length equals 16 residues. Per germline, CDR1 MDHEN and CDR2 SYDVKM. CDR3 residues: CASSYRGSPGSYEQYF. The CDR3 nucleotides read TGTGCCAGCAGTTATAGGGGTTCACCAGGCTCCTACGAGCAGTACTTC.

On this clone: Additional DNA sequences in this sample encode the identical CDR3. The chain is built from TRBV28 and TRBJ2-2; D ambiguous. V lost 9 bases and J lost 2, with 10 bases in between. This CDR3 has 13 amino acids. Germline CDR1 reads MDHEN; CDR2 reads SYDVKM. The CDR3 here is CASGSRNTGELFF. Written as DNA, the CDR3 is TGTGCCAGTGGGTCGCGAAACACCGGGGAGCTGTTTTTT.

The rearrangement uses TRBV6-1 and TRBJ2-1; D might be TRBD2 (5 bases). This CDR3 is built from 14 residues. From germline, CDR1 is MNHNS and CDR2 SASEGT. V lost 6 bases and J 1 base, leaving 10 bases between the germline ends. The CDR3 DNA is TGTGCCAGCAGCCAATCGGGATCCTACAATGAGCAGTTCTTC. This translates into CASSQSGSYNEQFF.